The 3 T cell receptor beta chains in this list originate from one sample, sequenced in a study of shared clonotypes between healthy human individuals. The method was immunoSEQ multiplex PCR; TCRdb's version includes in-frame clones alone and lacks a portion of them. The repertoire holds around 1.1 million clones, with roughly 80% as singletons. Sequences were obtained from memory CD4+ T cells from PBMCs. Regarding subset: CD45RA-negative fraction. These receptors originate from a man between 18 and 35 years old in good health. Some clones in this sample may be carry-over from other donors' samples.

The J gene is TRBJ2-5, the V gene TRBV7-2; 7 bases map to TRBD1. Germline assignment: CDR1 SGHTA and CDR2 FQGNSA. The CDR3 length is 14 residues. The ends lost 5 bases at V and 4 bases at J; junction bases unmatched: 7. CDR3 in amino acids: CASSPMGQTETQYF. Written as DNA, the CDR3 is TGTGCCAGCAGCCCCATGGGACAGACAGAGACCCAGTACTTC.

V gene TRBV10-3 combines with J gene TRBJ2-1; 7 bases align to TRBD1. The CDR3 sequence is 16 residues long. J gave up 6 bases and V 0 bases, and 8 bases lay outside the gene matches. Germline V lookup: CDR1 ENHRY, CDR2 SYGVKD. The CDR3 DNA follows: TGTGCCATCAGTGAGTCCTCCGGGACAGTGGGCAATGAGCAGTTCTTC. This translates into CAISESSGTVGNEQFF.

This chain joins TRBV5-4 and TRBJ2-5, with 10 bases lining up with TRBD2. This CDR3 region has 15 residues. Germline V gene sequence: CDR1 SGHNT, CDR2 YYREEE (reference sequence). The ends lost 3 bases at V and 4 bases at J; junction bases unmatched: 6. The CDR3 DNA is TGTGCCAGCAGCTGGAGCCCTAGCGGGAGAGAGACCCAGTACTTC. Translating gives CASSWSPSGRETQYF.